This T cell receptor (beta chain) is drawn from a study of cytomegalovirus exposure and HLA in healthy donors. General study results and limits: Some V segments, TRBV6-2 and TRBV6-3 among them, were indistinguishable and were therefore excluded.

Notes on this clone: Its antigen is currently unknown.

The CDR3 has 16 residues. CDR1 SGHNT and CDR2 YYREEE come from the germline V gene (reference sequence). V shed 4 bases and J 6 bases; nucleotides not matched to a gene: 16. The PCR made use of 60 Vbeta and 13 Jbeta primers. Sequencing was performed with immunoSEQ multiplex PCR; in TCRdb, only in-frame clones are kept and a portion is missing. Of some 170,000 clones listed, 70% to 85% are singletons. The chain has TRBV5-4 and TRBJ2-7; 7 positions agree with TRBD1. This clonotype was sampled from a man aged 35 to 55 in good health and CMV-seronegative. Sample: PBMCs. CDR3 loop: CASSPLTTGWVGEQYF. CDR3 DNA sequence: TGTGCCAGCAGCCCGCTTACGACAGGGTGGGTGGGCGAGCAGTACTTC.